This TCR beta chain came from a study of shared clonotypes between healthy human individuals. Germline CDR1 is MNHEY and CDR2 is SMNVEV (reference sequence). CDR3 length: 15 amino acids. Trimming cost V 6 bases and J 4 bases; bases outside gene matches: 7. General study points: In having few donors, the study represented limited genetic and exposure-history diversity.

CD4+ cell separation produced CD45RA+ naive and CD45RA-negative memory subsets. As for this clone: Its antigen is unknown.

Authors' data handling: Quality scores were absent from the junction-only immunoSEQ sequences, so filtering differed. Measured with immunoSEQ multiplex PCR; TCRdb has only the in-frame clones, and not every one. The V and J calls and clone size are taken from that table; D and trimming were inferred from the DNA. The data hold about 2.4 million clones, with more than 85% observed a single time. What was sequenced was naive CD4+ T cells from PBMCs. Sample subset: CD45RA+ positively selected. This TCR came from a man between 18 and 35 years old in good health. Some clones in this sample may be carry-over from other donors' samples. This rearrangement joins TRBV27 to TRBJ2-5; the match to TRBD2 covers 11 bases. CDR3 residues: CASSVNLAGGETQYF. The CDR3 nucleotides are TGTGCCAGCAGCGTAAACCTAGCGGGAGGAGAGACCCAGTACTTC.